Following are 23 T cell receptor beta chains from one sample sequenced in a study of human T cells and chemical hapten exposure. Described time point: patch test 3, about 24 weeks after DPC sensitization. Treatment indicated: therapeutic diphenylcyclopropenone sensitization with weekly scalp DPC. Via MiXCR, TCRdb re-called the RACE reads, giving one row per CDR3 protein. The sample carries more than 95,000 distinct CDR3 sequences, roughly a quarter recorded once. Material: whole blood, obtained in connection with sensitization to the hapten diphenylcyclopropenone (DPC). These receptors were obtained from a man aged 40-50 years with alopecia areata. Some clones in this sample may be carry-over from other donors' samples.

The chain uses TRBV6-5 and TRBJ2-3, with D possibly being TRBD2 (6 bases). CDR1 MNHEY and CDR2 SVGAGI come from the germline V gene. Trimming took off 0 bases at V and 0 bases at J, with 10 bases between the two ends. The CDR3 is made up of 16 amino acids. The CDR3 protein is CASSYSWRGSTDTQYF. The CDR3 DNA reads TGTGCCAGCAGTTACTCGTGGCGGGGAAGCACAGATACGCAGTATTTT.

The chain is built from TRBV6-6 and TRBJ1-4; TRBD1 aligns across 8 bases. V shed 0 bases, J shed 8 bases, and the junction held 8 bases outside the gene matches. CDR1 MNHNY and CDR2 SVGAGI come from the germline V gene (reference sequence). The CDR3 is 16 residues long. DNA for the CDR3: TGTGCCAGCAGTTACTCGAGCGGACAGGGACGCGAAAAACTGTTTTTT. Protein: CASSYSSGQGREKLFF.

At least ten counts were recorded for this clonotype. The chain has TRBV6-2 or TRBV6-3 and TRBJ2-1; no definite D call. The CDR3 length is 12 residues. Germline assignment: CDR1 MNHEY and CDR2 SVGEGT. Deletions cut 0 bases from V and 10 bases from J, with 7 bases between. DNA of the CDR3: TGTGCCAGCAGTTACTCTATTGGGGAGCAGTTCTTC. Residues: CASSYSIGEQFF.

This clonotype was detected only a few times. The CDR3 protein is CSVEIFTASTNYGYTF. The CDR3 DNA follows: TGCAGCGTTGAAATTTTTACAGCATCCACTAACTATGGCTACACCTTC. The rearrangement uses TRBV29-1 and TRBJ1-2; no firm D call. CDR1 and CDR2 from the germline V gene are SQVTM and ANQGSEA. There are 16 residues in the CDR3. Trimming cost V 2 bases and J 0 bases, with 16 bases left between them.

This chain uses TRBV10-3 with TRBJ2-7, with a tentative D call TRBD2 (6 bases). Trimming removed 6 bases from V and 6 bases from J, with 21 bases in between. The CDR3 totals 15 residues. Looked up from germline, CDR1 is ENHRY and CDR2 is SYGVKD. The CDR3, as DNA: TGTGCCATCAGGCCGGGAGTCGACCCGTCCGGCGAGCAGTACTTC. Its translation is CAIRPGVDPSGEQYF.

This clonotype turned up a few times. The chain combines TRBV6-1 with TRBJ1-1; TRBD1 matches at 7 bases. Trimming took 8 bases from V and 0 from J; bases not matched to a gene: 3. CDR1 and CDR2 from the germline V gene are MNHNS and SASEGT. The CDR3 covers 13 residues. CDR3 nucleotides: TGTGCCAGCGACAGGGCCTTGAACACTGAAGCTTTCTTT. This encodes CASDRALNTEAFF.

The genes are TRBV20-1 and TRBJ2-2; D tentatively reads TRBD1 or TRBD2 (5 bases each). This CDR3 is 14 amino acids long. CDR1 and CDR2 from the germline V gene are DFQATT and SNEGSKA (reference sequence). V was clipped by 4 bases and J by 0 bases, with 9 bases between them. The CDR3 bases are TGCAGTGCTACCGGGACCACGAACACCGGGGAGCTGTTTTTT. Its translation is CSATGTTNTGELFF.

This clonotype showed up just a few times. The CDR3 DNA is TGCAGTGCTCGGACTAGCGGCACAGATACGCAGTATTTT. This translates into CSARTSGTDTQYF. The V and J genes are TRBV20-1 and TRBJ2-3; 9 bases line up with TRBD2. The J segment lost 1 base and the V segment lost 5 bases, leaving 1 base of the junction unmatched. Germline V lookup: CDR1 DFQATT, CDR2 SNEGSKA (reference sequence). This CDR3 is 13 amino acids long.

This clonotype has just a few counts. The chain employs TRBV20-1 and TRBJ2-1; D is unresolved. This CDR3 has 11 residues. The V end lost 0 bases, the J end lost 12 bases, and 9 bases lay between the germline ends. Germline-derived CDR1 and CDR2 are DFQATT and SNEGSKA (reference sequence). The CDR3 sequence is CSARDLGPQFF. As DNA, the CDR3 is TGCAGTGCTAGAGATCTAGGACCGCAGTTCTTC.

This clonotype was counted at least ten times. CDR3: CASSLSASGKVGELFF. Here the CDR3 DNA reads TGTGCCAGCAGTTTGTCGGCTAGCGGGAAGGTCGGGGAGCTGTTTTTT. J is TRBJ2-2 and V is TRBV28, with TRBD2 matching over 9 bases. V gave up 3 bases and J gave up 7 bases; unmatched junction bases: 9. The CDR3 length is 16 residues. Germline V gene lookup returns CDR1 MDHEN and CDR2 SYDVKM. Using reference TRBV28 and TRBJ2-2 for the parts outside the CDR3, the full variable domain is DVKVTQSSRYLVKRTGEKVFLECVQDMDHENMFWYRQDPGLGLRLIYFSYDVKMKEKGDIPEGYSVSREKKERFSLILESASTNQTSMYLCASSLSASGKVGELFFGEGSRLTVL.

This chain joins TRBV12-2 and TRBJ2-1; TRBD2, the table's D call, lacks a check against the DNA. TRBV12-2 is annotated as a pseudogene. The CDR3 length is 12 residues. The CDR3 coding sequence is TGTGCAAGTCGCCGGGACTCCAATGAGCAGTTCTTC. Translated: CASRRDSNEQFF.

The V and J genes are TRBV11-2 and TRBJ2-4; D may be TRBD2 (5 bases). The CDR3 is made up of 14 amino acids. Trimming stripped 1 base from V and 12 bases from J, with 16 bases between. The germline gives CDR1 SGHAT, CDR2 FQNNGV. The CDR3 bases are TGTGCCAGCAGCTTAGCTCCGGGATCCTTCGATCAGTACTTC. It is translated as CASSLAPGSFDQYF.

Only a few counts were recorded for this clonotype. The chain joins TRBV12-3 or TRBV12-4 to TRBJ2-7, with D perhaps given as TRBD1 or TRBD2 (5 bases each). CDR3 length equals 14 residues. V was clipped by 4 bases and J by 9 bases, with 19 bases between them. Here the CDR3 reads CASSSQTRGDRQYF. The CDR3 DNA sequence: TGTGCCAGCAGTTCCCAGACCCGGGGCGACCGGCAGTACTTC.

This clonotype was counted many times. The chain is built from TRBV6-6 and TRBJ2-7; TRBD2 might be the D (5 bases). CDR1 MNHNY and CDR2 SVGAGI come from the germline V gene (reference sequence). The germline V and J ends were trimmed by 4 bases and 2 bases, with 15 bases remaining between them. The CDR3 is 15 residues long. The CDR3 DNA reads TGTGCCAGCAGTTCTCCGGGGAGTGGGCCCTACGAGCAGTACTTC. This sequence encodes CASSSPGSGPYEQYF.

This clonotype was detected a few times. V gene TRBV3-1 combines with J gene TRBJ2-7; the D gene is possibly TRBD2 (6 bases). Germline CDR1 is LGHDT and CDR2 is YNNKEL (reference sequence). Trimming removed 0 bases at V and 0 bases at J, with 9 bases between. CDR3 length: 15 residues. The CDR3 nucleotides read TGTGCCAGCAGCCAAGAACGGGGGAACTCCTACGAGCAGTACTTC. This translates into CASSQERGNSYEQYF.

The rearrangement uses TRBV3-1 and TRBJ2-7, with D hard to call. Germline CDR1 LGHDT, CDR2 YNNKEL (reference sequence). The V end was cut by 3 bases, the J end by 6 bases, with 9 bases between. The CDR3 totals 12 residues. The CDR3 nucleotides read TGTGCCAGCAGCCACCTCAAGGGCGAGCAGTACTTC. Protein product: CASSHLKGEQYF.

This chain joins TRBV5-1 and TRBJ2-7, with D unclear. The CDR3 is made up of 16 amino acids. Per germline, CDR1 SGHRS and CDR2 YFSETQ. Trimming pared 0 bases from V and 4 bases from J, leaving 17 bases between. The CDR3 DNA is TGCGCCAGCAGCTTGGGGGCCTTTGGAGATCGGTACGAGCAGTACTTC. Translated, it gives CASSLGAFGDRYEQYF.

This clonotype was detected only a few times. The gene calls are TRBV6-6 and TRBJ2-3, with 8 bases matching TRBD1. The CDR3 covers 14 residues. Per the germline V gene, CDR1 is MNHNY and CDR2 is SVGAGI (reference sequence). V was clipped by 1 base and J by 9 bases; unmatched bases: 6. The CDR3 loop reads CASSYLTGQGTQYF. DNA of the CDR3: TGTGCCAGCAGTTACTTGACCGGACAGGGAACGCAGTATTTT.

The chain links TRBV5-8 to TRBJ2-2; possibly TRBD2 for D (6 bases). The CDR3 sequence is 15 residues long. The germline CDR1 and CDR2 sequences are SGHTS and YDEGEE. The V end was cut by 1 base, the J end by 0 bases, with 7 bases between. CDR3 bases: TGTGCCAGCAGCTTGAGGAGGGCGAACACCGGGGAGCTGTTTTTT. Protein: CASSLRRANTGELFF.

This clonotype was seen a handful of times. V usage is TRBV6-1 and J usage is TRBJ2-5; D is possibly TRBD1 or TRBD2 (5 bases each). Trimming removed 4 bases from V and 5 bases from J, with 20 bases in between. This CDR3 contains 16 residues. The germline gives CDR1 MNHNS, CDR2 SASEGT. DNA of the CDR3: TGTGCCAGCAGTGGGGACGGCTTCGCGAGAGTGGAGACCCAGTACTTC. Its translation is CASSGDGFARVETQYF.

This clonotype was counted only a few times. The CDR3 DNA reads TGTGCCAGCAGTTCCTACATAGCTACGCAGTATTTT. As protein: CASSSYIATQYF. V and J are TRBV12-3 or TRBV12-4 and TRBJ2-3; D remains ambiguous. Trimming left V 4 bases short and J 8 bases short, with 10 bases between. The CDR3 is 12 residues long.

This clonotype came up a few times. The gene calls are TRBV27 and TRBJ2-3; TRBD1 matches at 8 bases. V trimming: 6 bases; J trimming: 3 bases; junction bases outside the gene matches: 11. Germline CDR1 MNHEY, CDR2 SMNVEV (reference sequence). This CDR3 region has 16 residues. CDR3 region: CASREDGTGITDTQYF. DNA of the CDR3: TGTGCCAGCAGGGAAGACGGGACAGGAATTACAGATACGCAGTATTTT.

This clonotype showed up just a few times. The chain recombines TRBV6-2 or TRBV6-3 with TRBJ1-4; D perhaps matches TRBD1 (6 bases). The V end was cut by 1 base, the J end by 0 bases, with 15 bases between. The CDR3 contains 18 residues. CDR1 is MNHEY, CDR2 SVGEGT, per germline. The CDR3 DNA reads as TGTGCCAGCAGTTACTTGGGATGGGGGCCCACAACTAATGAAAAACTGTTTTTT. Translated: CASSYLGWGPTTNEKLFF.